This T cell receptor (beta chain) was identified during a study of blood T cell repertoires in COVID-19. Study overall: In each case, the material was cDNA or gDNA derived from T cells, B-cell-depleted T cells, or PBMCs.

The V end lost 1 base, the J end lost 4 bases, and 8 bases lay between the germline ends. This CDR3 contains 14 residues. The germline V gene encodes CDR1 SGHTA and CDR2 FQGTGA. Authors' analysis steps: Reference gene primers were amplified, and this amplification served to estimate nucleated cell counts. Repertoires were generated with immunoSEQ multiplex PCR, while TCRdb's copy carries only in-frame clones and drops some. V and J calls and clone size are copied from that table; D and trimming were computed from the DNA. The table shows about 200,000 clones, with around 87% occurring only once. The chain combines TRBV7-3 with TRBJ2-1; D not resolved. This sequence originates from a man aged 50 or older with acute or convalescent COVID-19. Material: peripheral blood. CDR3 bases: TGTGCCAGCAGCTTAATTCCTAATTACAATGAGCAGTTCTTC. Its protein is CASSLIPNYNEQFF. The variable domain in full, completed from reference TRBV7-3 and TRBJ2-1, reads GAGVSQTPSNKVTEKGKYVELRCDPISGHTALYWYRQSLGQGPEFLIYFQGTGAADDSGLPNDRFFAVRPEGSVSTLKIQRTERGDSAVYLCASSLIPNYNEQFFGPGTRLTVL.